This T cell receptor (beta chain) was observed in a study of blood T cell repertoires in COVID-19. About the research overall: Collection of acute and convalescent COVID-19 samples took place in the United States, Italy and Spain. From T cells, B-cell-depleted T cells, or PBMCs came the material, which was cDNA or gDNA.

Only one count was recorded for this clone. TCRdb's copy holds only in-frame clones and misses some; the assay was immunoSEQ multiplex PCR. The sample consists of under 90,000 clones, roughly nine tenths of them appearing once. CDR1 and CDR2 (germline): SGHTA, FQGNSA. Trimming stripped 1 base from V and 4 bases from J, with 13 bases between. The CDR3 is 15 residues long. Seattle's cohort entered during active infection and was followed longitudinally. Source material: peripheral blood. This sequence was found in a man between 40 and 49 years old with COVID-19, enrolled during active disease. The chain combines TRBV7-2 with TRBJ1-1; D might be TRBD1 (6 bases). This CDR3 reads CASSLEGGTGTEAFF. The DNA of the CDR3 is TGTGCCAGCAGCTTAGAGGGGGGGACGGGCACTGAAGCTTTCTTT.